The TCR beta chain under discussion was sequenced for a study of blood T cell repertoires in COVID-19. Germline assignment: CDR1 SGHTA and CDR2 FQGNSA. The CDR3 has 15 amino acids. The ends were cut back, 3 bases at V and 5 bases at J, with 13 bases in the middle. The method was immunoSEQ multiplex PCR; TCRdb's version includes in-frame clones alone and lacks a portion of them. This table holds 72,000 or so clones, roughly 88% found once. The chain combines TRBV7-2 with TRBJ1-4; D is ambiguous. This TCR was sampled from a man aged 50-59 years with active COVID-19. Sequencing was done on a sample of peripheral blood. DNA of the CDR3: TGTGCCAGCAGCTTCGGAAGTACGAGGAATGAAAAACTGTTTTTT. As protein: CASSFGSTRNEKLFF.